This T cell receptor (beta chain) came from a study of shared clonotypes between healthy human individuals. The naive CD8 subset, CD45RO-negative cells positively selected for CCR7, excluded terminally differentiated effector memory CD45RA+ cells. In the case of this clone: The sample has other DNA sequences that encode this CDR3 too.

The length of the CDR3 is 14 residues. V was trimmed by 3 bases and J by 0 bases, leaving 6 bases between them. CDR1 GTSNPN and CDR2 SVGIG come from the germline V gene (reference sequence). Data came from immunoSEQ multiplex PCR; TCRdb stores just in-frame clones and leaves some out. The sample lists some 2,100,000 clones; just over 90% were seen once. This sequence was found in a man aged 18 to 30 in good health. Some clones in this sample may be carry-over from other donors' samples. The chain combines TRBV30 with TRBJ2-6; D remains ambiguous. Sequencing was done on a sample of naive CD8+ T cells from PBMCs. The CDR3 nucleotides are TGTGCCTGGAGAGGGAACTCTGGGGCCAACGTCCTGACTTTC. This sequence encodes CAWRGNSGANVLTF.